This paragraph covers one T cell receptor (beta chain) sequence. This CDR3 is 16 amino acids long. Germline CDR1 and CDR2: SEHNR and FQNEAQ (reference sequence). Trimming shortened V by 1 base and J by 3 bases, and 13 bases separated the two germline ends. PCR involved 60 Vbeta and 13 Jbeta primers. Profiled with immunoSEQ multiplex PCR; TCRdb holds only in-frame clones, not every one. The table includes about 130,000 clones, about 70% detected once. The data belong to a study of cytomegalovirus exposure and HLA in healthy donors. Sequencing was done on a sample of PBMCs. The sequence came from a male donor in good health and CMV-seronegative. V gene TRBV7-9 combines with J gene TRBJ2-1; D remains ambiguous. CDR3 sequence (DNA): TGTGCCAGCAGCTTAGGTCTGGCGGCGAACTACAATGAGCAGTTCTTC. This encodes CASSLGLAANYNEQFF.